This T cell receptor beta chain was documented in a study of T cell responses to AZD1222 COVID-19 vaccine. Whole-study findings and limits: There were repertoire samples only from the period after the peak T cell response.

Assay used: immunoSEQ multiplex PCR; TCRdb lists only in-frame clones, some missing. Of some 96,000 clones listed, roughly 86% were seen once; the top ten hold roughly 15%. This CDR3 spans 14 amino acids. V was pared by 8 bases and J by 0 bases, with 4 bases of the junction left unmatched. Germline lookup yields CDR1 LNHDA and CDR2 SQIVND (reference sequence). A note on this clone: Its antigen is not known.

The sequence came from an adult who received the AZD1222 COVID-19 vaccine. Sample: peripheral blood, taken 28 days after the second AZD1222 dose. The V call is TRBV19, the J call TRBJ2-1; TRBD2 matches at 7 bases. CDR3 nucleotide sequence: TGTGCCAGTCAGGGCGGGAGCTCCTACAATGAGCAGTTCTTC. The encoded protein is CASQGGSSYNEQFF.